This T cell receptor beta chain was identified in a study of cytomegalovirus exposure and HLA in healthy donors. The overall study: An early data release held 79 million or so unique TCRs from HLA-typed donors.

Study-wide results and caveats: Later analysis showed most CMV-associated TCR beta chains appearing HLA-restricted. Cytomegalovirus status was reportedly diagnosed by the classifier with high specificity and sensitivity. Later, an analysis showed that TCR beta chains associated with HLA were more clonally expanded than others that were equally common.

For this clone: Its target is unknown.

PCR used 60 Vbeta primers and 13 Jbeta primers. TCRdb's copy holds only in-frame clones and misses some; the assay was immunoSEQ multiplex PCR. This table has fewer than 85,000 clones, approximately 70% appearing once. The sample consisted of PBMCs. The sequence was collected from a woman aged 40 to 49 in good health and CMV-seropositive.

CDR3 sequence: CASSYYTGTAEETQYF. CDR3 nucleotides: TGTGCCAGCAGTTACTACACCGGGACAGCAGAAGAGACCCAGTACTTC. This chain uses TRBV6-5 with TRBJ2-5; 7 bases line up with TRBD1. The CDR3 contains 16 residues. Germline values: CDR1 MNHEY, CDR2 SVGAGI. V was clipped by 1 base and J by 3 bases; unmatched bases: 8.